A selection of T cell receptor beta chains follows, all from one sample in a study of shared clonotypes between healthy human individuals. Method: immunoSEQ multiplex PCR; TCRdb's copy keeps in-frame clones and lacks some. The sample has roughly 1,000,000 clones, roughly 74% seen once. The sample was memory CD4+ T cells from PBMCs. The receptors here all came from a man between 18 and 35 years old in good health. Some clones in this sample may be carry-over from other donors' samples. The CDR3 runs from the conserved cysteine through the conserved F or W. The D gene is left open where the match is weak. Size values are once, few and many counts, or a class for expanded clones, and some rows have none.

j_gene: TRBJ1-2; v_gene: TRBV28; abundance: many; d_gene: TRBD1; CDR3aa: CASSDRVGYTF; CDR3nt: TGTGCCAGCAGTGACAGGGTTGGCTACACCTTC
j_gene: TRBJ1-5; v_gene: TRBV28; abundance: .; d_gene: .; CDR3aa: CASIPWGGASQPQHF; CDR3nt: TGTGCCAGCATTCCCTGGGGGGGGGCGAGTCAGCCCCAGCATTTT
j_gene: TRBJ1-3; v_gene: TRBV6-1; abundance: .; d_gene: TRBD1; CDR3aa: CASSPRDSILLGYF; CDR3nt: TGTGCCAGCAGTCCCCGGGACAGTATACTCTTAGGATATTTT
j_gene: TRBJ2-3; v_gene: TRBV4-3; abundance: .; d_gene: .; CDR3aa: CASSRKHGWAADTQYF; CDR3nt: TGCGCCAGCAGCCGGAAACACGGGTGGGCCGCAGATACGCAGTATTTT
j_gene: TRBJ2-7; v_gene: TRBV25-1; abundance: many; d_gene: .; CDR3aa: CASSDRVLTSYEQYF; CDR3nt: TGTGCCAGCAGTGATCGGGTACTAACGTCCTACGAGCAGTACTTC
j_gene: TRBJ2-3; v_gene: TRBV6-5; abundance: .; d_gene: .; CDR3aa: CASRSGGVSTDTQYF; CDR3nt: TGTGCCAGCAGAAGTGGTGGGGTTAGCACAGATACGCAGTATTTT
j_gene: TRBJ2-1; v_gene: TRBV11-2; abundance: .; d_gene: TRBD1; CDR3aa: CASSGARQGWDNEQFF; CDR3nt: TGTGCCAGCAGCGGCGCGCGACAGGGGTGGGACAATGAGCAGTTCTTC
j_gene: TRBJ2-7; v_gene: TRBV7-3; abundance: .; d_gene: .; CDR3aa: CASSPSGDSYEQYF; CDR3nt: TGTGCCAGCAGCCCCAGCGGGGACAGCTACGAGCAGTACTTC
j_gene: TRBJ1-2; v_gene: TRBV6-5; abundance: .; d_gene: TRBD1; CDR3aa: CASRVQGSGYTF; CDR3nt: TGTGCCAGCAGGGTACAGGGGTCTGGCTACACCTTC
j_gene: TRBJ1-1; v_gene: TRBV11-2; abundance: many; d_gene: .; CDR3aa: CASSFKGDTEAFF; CDR3nt: TGTGCCAGCAGCTTCAAAGGGGATACTGAAGCTTTCTTT
j_gene: TRBJ2-3; v_gene: TRBV7-3; abundance: once; d_gene: .; CDR3aa: CASSLMGGGEDTQYF; CDR3nt: TGTGCCAGCAGCTTAATGGGGGGAGGAGAAGATACGCAGTATTTT
j_gene: TRBJ1-5; v_gene: TRBV6-6; abundance: .; d_gene: TRBD1; CDR3aa: CASSREGQGAQPQHF; CDR3nt: TGTGCCAGCAGTCGGGAGGGACAGGGGGCACAGCCCCAGCATTTT
j_gene: TRBJ2-5; v_gene: TRBV7-9; abundance: .; d_gene: TRBD2; CDR3aa: CASSPTTSGGRETQYF; CDR3nt: TGTGCCAGCAGCCCAACGACTAGCGGGGGACGGGAGACCCAGTACTTC
j_gene: TRBJ1-1; v_gene: TRBV27; abundance: .; d_gene: .; CDR3aa: CASSFGKGTEAFF; CDR3nt: TGTGCCAGCAGTTTTGGTAAAGGCACTGAAGCTTTCTTT
j_gene: TRBJ1-2; v_gene: TRBV18; abundance: .; d_gene: .; CDR3aa: CASSYTPGLNYGYTF; CDR3nt: TGTGCCAGCTCTTACACGCCGGGCCTCAACTATGGCTACACCTTC
j_gene: TRBJ1-2; v_gene: TRBV30; abundance: few; d_gene: TRBD1; CDR3aa: CAWRTQGDYYGYTF; CDR3nt: TGTGCCTGGAGAACACAGGGGGACTACTATGGCTACACCTTC
j_gene: TRBJ2-5; v_gene: TRBV29-1; abundance: once; d_gene: TRBD1; CDR3aa: CSVFLGDRGPGGTQYF; CDR3nt: TGCAGCGTTTTTTTGGGAGACAGGGGGCCTGGCGGGACCCAGTACTTC
j_gene: TRBJ2-5; v_gene: TRBV28; abundance: .; d_gene: TRBD1; CDR3aa: CASSLWGQGRETQYF; CDR3nt: TGTGCCAGCAGTTTATGGGGACAGGGTAGAGAGACCCAGTACTTC
j_gene: TRBJ1-1; v_gene: TRBV29-1; abundance: few; d_gene: TRBD1; CDR3aa: CSVLRTGNTEAFF; CDR3nt: TGCAGCGTTCTGAGGACAGGGAACACTGAAGCTTTCTTT
j_gene: TRBJ2-5; v_gene: TRBV28; abundance: .; d_gene: TRBD1; CDR3aa: CASRIGQGETQYF; CDR3nt: TGTGCCAGCAGAATCGGACAGGGCGAGACCCAGTACTTC
j_gene: TRBJ2-3; v_gene: TRBV9; abundance: .; d_gene: TRBD2; CDR3aa: CASSVTGPSGREADTQYF; CDR3nt: TGTGCCAGCAGCGTAACAGGTCCTAGCGGGAGGGAAGCAGATACGCAGTATTTT
j_gene: TRBJ2-7; v_gene: TRBV27; abundance: once; d_gene: .; CDR3aa: CASSFGLRTDTYF; CDR3nt: TGTGCCAGCAGTTTCGGGCTGCGGACGGACACTTACTTC
j_gene: TRBJ1-1; v_gene: TRBV18; abundance: once; d_gene: TRBD1; CDR3aa: CASSLGQGRNTEAFF; CDR3nt: TGTGCCAGCTCACTAGGACAGGGGAGGAACACTGAAGCTTTCTTT
j_gene: TRBJ2-7; v_gene: TRBV7-6; abundance: .; d_gene: TRBD2; CDR3aa: CASSLRPLTSARNEQYF; CDR3nt: TGTGCCAGCAGCCTAAGGCCTTTGACTAGCGCACGCAACGAGCAGTACTTC
j_gene: TRBJ2-7; v_gene: TRBV28; abundance: .; d_gene: .; CDR3aa: CASSLFYSSYEQYF; CDR3nt: TGTGCCAGCAGTTTATTCTACAGCTCCTACGAGCAGTACTTC
j_gene: TRBJ1-3; v_gene: TRBV7-2; abundance: .; d_gene: .; CDR3aa: CASSLGGSGNTIYF; CDR3nt: TGTGCCAGCAGCTTAGGGGGATCTGGAAACACCATATATTTT
j_gene: TRBJ2-3; v_gene: TRBV29-1; abundance: .; d_gene: TRBD1; CDR3aa: CSGDRGGTDTQYF; CDR3nt: TGCAGCGGCGACAGGGGCGGCACAGATACGCAGTATTTT
j_gene: TRBJ1-1; v_gene: TRBV18; abundance: .; d_gene: .; CDR3aa: CASSPPTWDPGSEAFF; CDR3nt: TGTGCCAGCTCACCACCAACCTGGGACCCAGGATCTGAAGCTTTCTTT
j_gene: TRBJ2-1; v_gene: TRBV11-2; abundance: .; d_gene: TRBD2; CDR3aa: CASSLGTSGSNEQFF; CDR3nt: TGTGCCAGCAGCTTAGGGACTAGCGGGAGCAATGAGCAGTTCTTC
j_gene: TRBJ2-7; v_gene: TRBV30; abundance: .; d_gene: .; CDR3aa: CAWTDSYEQYF; CDR3nt: TGTGCCTGGACCGACTCCTACGAGCAGTACTTC
j_gene: TRBJ2-1; v_gene: TRBV5-1; abundance: .; d_gene: .; CDR3aa: CASSFRPAGADSYNEQFF; CDR3nt: TGCGCCAGCAGCTTTCGCCCCGCGGGGGCGGACTCCTACAATGAGCAGTTCTTC
j_gene: TRBJ1-4; v_gene: TRBV6-6; abundance: .; d_gene: .; CDR3aa: CASSYSAGAGEKLFF; CDR3nt: TGTGCCAGCAGTTACTCCGCAGGGGCGGGTGAAAAACTGTTTTTT
j_gene: TRBJ2-7; v_gene: TRBV21-1; abundance: .; d_gene: .; CDR3aa: CASSIRGRGGEQYF; CDR3nt: TGTGCCAGCAGCATAAGGGGGCGAGGTGGCGAGCAGTACTTC
j_gene: TRBJ2-1; v_gene: TRBV4-1; abundance: .; d_gene: .; CDR3aa: CASSQDRASYNEQFF; CDR3nt: TGCGCCAGCAGCCAAGACCGAGCGTCCTACAATGAGCAGTTCTTC
j_gene: TRBJ1-1; v_gene: TRBV18; abundance: few; d_gene: TRBD1; CDR3aa: CASSLDRVFNTEAFF; CDR3nt: TGTGCCAGCTCCCTAGACAGGGTGTTTAACACTGAAGCTTTCTTT
j_gene: TRBJ2-7; v_gene: TRBV7-2; abundance: .; d_gene: .; CDR3aa: CASSLGFQAAYEQYF; CDR3nt: TGTGCCAGCAGCTTAGGGTTTCAGGCCGCCTACGAGCAGTACTTC
j_gene: TRBJ2-3; v_gene: TRBV25-1; abundance: .; d_gene: TRBD1; CDR3aa: CASSSDRGPGDTQYF; CDR3nt: TGTGCCAGCAGCTCGGACAGGGGGCCGGGAGATACGCAGTATTTT
j_gene: TRBJ1-1; v_gene: TRBV30; abundance: many; d_gene: .; CDR3aa: CAWSVHWDLNTEAFF; CDR3nt: TGTGCCTGGAGTGTACATTGGGACCTGAACACTGAAGCTTTCTTT
j_gene: TRBJ2-3; v_gene: TRBV7-2; abundance: .; d_gene: .; CDR3aa: CASSSYIGLDTQYF; CDR3nt: TGTGCCAGCAGCTCCTATATTGGGTTAGATACGCAGTATTTT
j_gene: TRBJ1-2; v_gene: TRBV11-1; abundance: few; d_gene: TRBD1; CDR3aa: CASSLTGSRGYTF; CDR3nt: TGTGCCAGCAGCCTGACAGGGAGCCGTGGCTACACCTTC
j_gene: TRBJ2-1; v_gene: TRBV9; abundance: .; d_gene: TRBD2; CDR3aa: CASSRSLTSALGVYNEQFF; CDR3nt: TGTGCCAGCAGCCGATCCCTTACTAGCGCCCTGGGGGTTTACAATGAGCAGTTCTTC